These T cell receptor beta chains were read from a single sample in a study of shared clonotypes between healthy human individuals. The repertoire was sequenced with immunoSEQ multiplex PCR; TCRdb's copy has only in-frame clones and lacks some. The sample holds around 2.5 million clones, roughly 93% seen once. Sequencing input: naive CD4+ T cells from PBMCs. Source of these receptors: a man aged 18 to 30 in good health. Some clones in this sample may be carry-over from other donors' samples. The CDR3 runs from the conserved cysteine through the conserved F or W. Each record gives: CDR3 protein, V gene, J gene.

CASSFLAKNTGELFF,TRBV28,TRBJ2-2
CASSSTTGRTFF,TRBV6-5,TRBJ1-1
CASSLAGGPGQQETQYF,TRBV5-1,TRBJ2-5
CAFRDTRQGEQYF,TRBV10-3,TRBJ2-7
CASSPPAGRTEAFF,TRBV18,TRBJ1-1
CASSFIGKNYEQYF,TRBV7-9,TRBJ2-7
CASSETGTGSGANVLTF,TRBV6-4,TRBJ2-6
CASSFRRGERRYEQYF,TRBV27,TRBJ2-7
CASSPQWNDYGYTF,TRBV7-3,TRBJ1-2
CASTDQGGPTNTGELFF,TRBV10-1,TRBJ2-2
CASSLAHSGTKGGYTF,TRBV7-2,TRBJ1-2
CASREQGYEQYF,TRBV5-1,TRBJ2-7
CASSVAVHSYNEQFF,TRBV7-2,TRBJ2-1
CASSGQLSTDTQYF,TRBV18,TRBJ2-3
CAWKSGGDTQYF,TRBV30,TRBJ2-3
CASYGTGRSGELFF,TRBV5-4,TRBJ2-2
CASSPKTSGRSTDTQYF,TRBV18,TRBJ2-3
CASSLGGARGYTF,TRBV7-2,TRBJ1-2
CASSERISNNQPQHF,TRBV6-1,TRBJ1-5
CASSPDQPQHF,TRBV18,TRBJ1-5
CASSLDRAGGGYTF,TRBV5-1,TRBJ1-2
CASRPDLVGTEINYGYTF,TRBV12-2,TRBJ1-2
CASSPPRTLNTGELFF,TRBV18,TRBJ2-2
CASSLVDSNTEAFF,TRBV5-4,TRBJ1-1
CASSRDRGREGYTF,TRBV19,TRBJ1-2
CAIRPGQGEQYF,TRBV10-3,TRBJ2-7
CASSKGYNEQFF,TRBV6-5,TRBJ2-1
CASSPGRPYGYTF,TRBV28,TRBJ1-2
CASSPPIISKYSGANVLTF,TRBV18,TRBJ2-6
CASSSGLVFSDTQYF,TRBV11-2,TRBJ2-3
CASSLGGLAGVGETQYF,TRBV5-4,TRBJ2-5
CASRPAVAGTGGVDTQYF,TRBV28,TRBJ2-3
CASSPGQTSTDTQYF,TRBV11-2,TRBJ2-3
CASSRQVVGYGYTF,TRBV27,TRBJ1-2
CASSALAGGRTQYF,TRBV6-5,TRBJ2-5
CASRAGLAPYNEQFF,TRBV5-6,TRBJ2-1
CASSPEIGRIGTGELFF,TRBV5-4,TRBJ2-2
CASSPLGVRGGSSYNEQFF,TRBV18,TRBJ2-1
CASNLAGNTGELFF,TRBV5-1,TRBJ2-2
CASSESDTEAFF,TRBV6-1,TRBJ1-1
CATSRGGTGSYEQYF,TRBV15,TRBJ2-7
CASSENGGPGEQYF,TRBV6-1,TRBJ2-7
CATRGRALFTQYF,TRBV7-2,TRBJ2-3